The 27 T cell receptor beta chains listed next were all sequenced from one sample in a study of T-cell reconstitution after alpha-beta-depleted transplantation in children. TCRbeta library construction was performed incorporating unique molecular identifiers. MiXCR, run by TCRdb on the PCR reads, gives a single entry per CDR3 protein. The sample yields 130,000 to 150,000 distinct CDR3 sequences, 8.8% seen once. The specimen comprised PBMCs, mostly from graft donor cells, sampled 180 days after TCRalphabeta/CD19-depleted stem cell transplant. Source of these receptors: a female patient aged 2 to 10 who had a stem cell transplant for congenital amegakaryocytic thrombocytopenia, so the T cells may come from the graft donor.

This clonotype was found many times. CDR3 sequence reads: CASGQETQYF. Written as DNA, the CDR3 is TGTGCCAGCGGGCAAGAGACCCAGTACTTC. This chain connects TRBV27 to TRBJ2-5; D call uncertain. V was cut by 8 bases and J by 2 bases, with 3 bases left in between. The CDR3 is made up of 10 amino acids. CDR1 is MNHEY, CDR2 SMNVEV, per germline (reference sequence).

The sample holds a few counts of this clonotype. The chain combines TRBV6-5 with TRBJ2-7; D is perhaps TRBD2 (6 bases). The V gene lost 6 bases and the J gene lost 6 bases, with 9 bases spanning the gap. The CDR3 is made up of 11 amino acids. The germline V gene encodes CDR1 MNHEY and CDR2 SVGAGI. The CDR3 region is CASRREGEQYF. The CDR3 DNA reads TGTGCCAGCAGGCGGGAAGGCGAGCAGTACTTC.

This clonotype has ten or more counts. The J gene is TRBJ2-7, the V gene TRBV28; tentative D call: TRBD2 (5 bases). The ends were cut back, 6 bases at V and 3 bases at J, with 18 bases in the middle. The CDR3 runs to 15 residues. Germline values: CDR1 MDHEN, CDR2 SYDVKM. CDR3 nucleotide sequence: TGTGCCAGCAGCCCCCCCGGACTGTCTTACTACGAGCAGTACTTC. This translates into CASSPPGLSYYEQYF.

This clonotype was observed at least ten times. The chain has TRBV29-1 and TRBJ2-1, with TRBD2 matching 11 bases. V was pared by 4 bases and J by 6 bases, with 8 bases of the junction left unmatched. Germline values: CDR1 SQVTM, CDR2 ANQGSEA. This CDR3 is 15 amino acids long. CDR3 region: CSVVPETSGINEQFF. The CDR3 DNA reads TGCAGCGTTGTGCCGGAGACTAGCGGGATCAATGAGCAGTTCTTC.

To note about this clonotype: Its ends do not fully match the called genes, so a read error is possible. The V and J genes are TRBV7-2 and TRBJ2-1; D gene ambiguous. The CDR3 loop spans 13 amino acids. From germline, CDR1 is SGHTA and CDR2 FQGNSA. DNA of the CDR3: TGTTCCAGCATCTTGGGTATGGGTGATGAGCAGTTCTTC. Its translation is CSSILGMGDEQFF.

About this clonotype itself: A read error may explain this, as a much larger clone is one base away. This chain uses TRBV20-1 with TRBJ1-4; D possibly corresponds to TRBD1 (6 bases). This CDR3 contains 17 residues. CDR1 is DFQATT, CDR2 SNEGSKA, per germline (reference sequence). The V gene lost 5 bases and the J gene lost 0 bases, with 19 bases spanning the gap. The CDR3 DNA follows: TGCAGTGCTCCTGAGGGGGGGGCCCTTGCAACTAATGAAAAACTGTTTTTT. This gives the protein CSAPEGGALATNEKLFF.

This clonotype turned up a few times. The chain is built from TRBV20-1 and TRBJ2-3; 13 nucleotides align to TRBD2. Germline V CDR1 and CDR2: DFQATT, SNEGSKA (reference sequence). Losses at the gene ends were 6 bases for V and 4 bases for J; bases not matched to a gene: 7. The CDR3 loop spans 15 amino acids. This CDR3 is CSARTSGSLPDTQYF. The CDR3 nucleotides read TGCAGTGCAAGGACTAGCGGGAGTTTGCCAGATACGCAGTATTTT.

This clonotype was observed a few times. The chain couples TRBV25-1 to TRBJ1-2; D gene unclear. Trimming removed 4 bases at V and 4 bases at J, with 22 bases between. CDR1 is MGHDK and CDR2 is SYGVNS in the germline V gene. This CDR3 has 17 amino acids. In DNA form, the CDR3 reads TGTGCCAGCAGTGCAAGCCCGGGAGCTCAGCTGCTCTATGGCTACACCTTC. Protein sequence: CASSASPGAQLLYGYTF.

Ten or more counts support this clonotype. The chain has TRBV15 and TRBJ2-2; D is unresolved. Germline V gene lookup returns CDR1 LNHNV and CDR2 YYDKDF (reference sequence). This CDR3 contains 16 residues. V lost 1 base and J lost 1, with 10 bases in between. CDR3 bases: TGTGCCACCAGCAGAGGTCGGAGCCAGAACACCGGGGAGCTGTTTTTT. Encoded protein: CATSRGRSQNTGELFF.

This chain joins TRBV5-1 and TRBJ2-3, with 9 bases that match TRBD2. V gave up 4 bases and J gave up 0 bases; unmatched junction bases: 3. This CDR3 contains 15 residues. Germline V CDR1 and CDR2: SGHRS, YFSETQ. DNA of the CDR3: TGCGCCAGCAGCGATCTAGCGGGAAGCACAGATACGCAGTATTTT. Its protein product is CASSDLAGSTDTQYF.

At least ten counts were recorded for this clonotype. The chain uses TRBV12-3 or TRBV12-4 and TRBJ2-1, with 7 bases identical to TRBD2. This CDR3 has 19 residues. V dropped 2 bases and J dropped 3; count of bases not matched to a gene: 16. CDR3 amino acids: CASSLIFWPSGHGYNEQFF. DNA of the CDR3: TGTGCCAGCAGTTTAATTTTCTGGCCTAGCGGCCATGGCTACAATGAGCAGTTCTTC.

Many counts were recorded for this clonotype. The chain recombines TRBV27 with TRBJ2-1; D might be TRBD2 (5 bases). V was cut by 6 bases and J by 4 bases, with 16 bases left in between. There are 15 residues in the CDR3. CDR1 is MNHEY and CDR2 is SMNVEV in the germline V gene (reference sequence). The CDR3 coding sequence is TGTGCCAGCAGCCGAGGGCCCTTTCGTTACAATGAGCAGTTCTTC. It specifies CASSRGPFRYNEQFF.

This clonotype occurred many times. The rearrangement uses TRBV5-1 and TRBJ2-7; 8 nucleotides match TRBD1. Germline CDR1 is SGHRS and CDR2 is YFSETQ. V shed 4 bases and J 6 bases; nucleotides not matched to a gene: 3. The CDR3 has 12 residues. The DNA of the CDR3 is TGCGCCAGCAGCCCTACAGGGGGCGAGCAGTACTTC. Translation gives CASSPTGGEQYF.

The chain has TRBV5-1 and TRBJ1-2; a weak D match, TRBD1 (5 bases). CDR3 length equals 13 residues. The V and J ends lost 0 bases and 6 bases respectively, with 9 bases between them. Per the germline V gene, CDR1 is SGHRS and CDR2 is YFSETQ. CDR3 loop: CASSLAGADGYTF. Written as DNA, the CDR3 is TGCGCCAGCAGCTTGGCCGGGGCAGATGGCTACACCTTC.

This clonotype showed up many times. The CDR3 region is CASSLYGTGAYGYTF. The CDR3 nucleotides are TGTGCCAGCAGTTTATATGGGACAGGGGCCTATGGCTACACCTTC. The V call is TRBV28, the J call TRBJ1-2, with 10 bases aligning to TRBD1. CDR1 and CDR2 from the germline V gene are MDHEN and SYDVKM. CDR3 size: 15 residues. The V gene end was trimmed by 1 base and the J gene end by 4 bases; junction bases not matched to a gene: 3.

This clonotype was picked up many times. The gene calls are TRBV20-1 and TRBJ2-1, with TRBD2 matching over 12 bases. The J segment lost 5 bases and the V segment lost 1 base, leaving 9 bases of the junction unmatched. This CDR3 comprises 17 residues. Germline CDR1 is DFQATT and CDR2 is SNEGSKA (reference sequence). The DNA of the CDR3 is TGCAGTGCTAGAGTGCTAGCGGGGGGGCGAAGCCACAATGAGCAGTTCTTC. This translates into CSARVLAGGRSHNEQFF.

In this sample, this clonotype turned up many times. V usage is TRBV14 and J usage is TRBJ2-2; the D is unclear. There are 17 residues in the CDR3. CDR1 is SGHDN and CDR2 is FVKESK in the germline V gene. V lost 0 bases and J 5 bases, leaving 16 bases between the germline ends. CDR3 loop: CASSQDQTFWGTGELFF. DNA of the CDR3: TGTGCCAGCAGCCAAGATCAGACGTTCTGGGGAACCGGGGAGCTGTTTTTT.

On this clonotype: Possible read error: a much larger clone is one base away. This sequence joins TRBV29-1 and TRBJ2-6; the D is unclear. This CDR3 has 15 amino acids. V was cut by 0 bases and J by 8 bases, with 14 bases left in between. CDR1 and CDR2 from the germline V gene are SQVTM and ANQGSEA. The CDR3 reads CSVEDLVKPTNVLTF. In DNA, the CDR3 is TGCAGCGTTGAAGATTTGGTAAAACCGACCAACGTCCTGACTTTC.

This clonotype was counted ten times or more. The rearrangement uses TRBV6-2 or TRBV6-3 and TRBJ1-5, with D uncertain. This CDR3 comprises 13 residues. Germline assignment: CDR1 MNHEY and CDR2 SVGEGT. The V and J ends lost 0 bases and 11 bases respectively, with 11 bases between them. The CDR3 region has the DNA TGTGCCAGCAGTTACTCCTTGGCAGTTGCCCAGCATTTT. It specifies CASSYSLAVAQHF.

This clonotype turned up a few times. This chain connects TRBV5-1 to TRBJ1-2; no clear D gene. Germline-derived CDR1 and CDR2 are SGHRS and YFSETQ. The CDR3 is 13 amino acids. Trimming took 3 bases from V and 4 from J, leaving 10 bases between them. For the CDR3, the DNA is TGCGCCAGCAGCTCTAGGGTTAGCTATGGCTACACCTTC. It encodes CASSSRVSYGYTF.

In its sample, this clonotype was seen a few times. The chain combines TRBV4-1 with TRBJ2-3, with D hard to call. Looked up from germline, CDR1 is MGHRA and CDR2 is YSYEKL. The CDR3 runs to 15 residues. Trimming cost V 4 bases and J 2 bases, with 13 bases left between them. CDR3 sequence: CASSPPITNTDTQYF. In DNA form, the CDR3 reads TGCGCCAGCAGCCCTCCTATAACTAACACAGATACGCAGTATTTT.

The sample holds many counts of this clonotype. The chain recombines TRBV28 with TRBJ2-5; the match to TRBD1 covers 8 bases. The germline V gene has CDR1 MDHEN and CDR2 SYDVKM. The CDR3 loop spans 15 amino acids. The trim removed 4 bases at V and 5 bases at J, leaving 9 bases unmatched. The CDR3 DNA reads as TGTGCCAGCAGTTCCCCAGGACAGGGAAGGGAGACCCAGTACTTC. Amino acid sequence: CASSSPGQGRETQYF.

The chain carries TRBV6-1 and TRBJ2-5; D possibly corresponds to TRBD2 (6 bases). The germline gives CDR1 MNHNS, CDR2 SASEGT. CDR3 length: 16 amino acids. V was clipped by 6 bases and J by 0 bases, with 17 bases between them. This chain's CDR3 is CASSQGWGLNQETQYF. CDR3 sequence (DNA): TGTGCCAGCAGCCAAGGTTGGGGACTCAACCAAGAGACCCAGTACTTC.

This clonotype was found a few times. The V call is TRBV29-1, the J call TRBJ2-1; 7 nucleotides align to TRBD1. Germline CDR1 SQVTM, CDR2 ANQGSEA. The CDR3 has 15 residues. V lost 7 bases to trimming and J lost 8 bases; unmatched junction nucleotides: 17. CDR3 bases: TGCAGCGCCTCACGAGTACCGGGACAGTTCGATGAGCAGTTCTTC. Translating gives CSASRVPGQFDEQFF.

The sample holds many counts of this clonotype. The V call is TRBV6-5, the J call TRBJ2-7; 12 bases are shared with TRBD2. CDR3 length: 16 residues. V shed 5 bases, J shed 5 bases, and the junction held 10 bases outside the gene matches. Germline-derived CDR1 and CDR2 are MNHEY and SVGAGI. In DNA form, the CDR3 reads TGTGCCAGCAGTAGGAGACTAGCGGGAGTAATCGACGAGCAGTACTTC. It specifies CASSRRLAGVIDEQYF.

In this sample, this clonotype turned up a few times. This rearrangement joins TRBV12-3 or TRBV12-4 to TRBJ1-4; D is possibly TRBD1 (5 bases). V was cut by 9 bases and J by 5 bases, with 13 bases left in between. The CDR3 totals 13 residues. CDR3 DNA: TGTGCCAGTACCGGGACGTCCAATGAAAAACTGTTTTTT. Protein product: CASTGTSNEKLFF.

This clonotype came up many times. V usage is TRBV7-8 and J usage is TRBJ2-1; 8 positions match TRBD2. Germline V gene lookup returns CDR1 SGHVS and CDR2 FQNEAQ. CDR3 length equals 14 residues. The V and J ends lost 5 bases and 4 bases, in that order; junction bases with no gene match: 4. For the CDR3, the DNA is TGTGCCAGCAGCCGACTAGCGCGATACAATGAGCAGTTCTTC. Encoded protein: CASSRLARYNEQFF.